The 11 T cell receptor delta chains reported below all come from one sample, sequenced in a study of DNA immune sequencing with unique molecular identifiers. Primers for all 8 TRDV and 4 TRDJ genes amplified genomic DNA in 32-plex. A 12-nucleotide UMI was added during approximately 3 barcoding PCR cycles before adapter PCR. TCRdb called clones anew from the multiplex PCR reads with CATT. The table has approximately 800 delta-chain clones, 3.2% seen once. The sequencing sample was made of gamma-delta T cells from PBMCs. Every receptor here comes from a human donor in good health.

This clone was detected only a few times. A much larger clone lies one base from this, so it may be a read error. This rearrangement joins TRDV2 to TRDJ1, with D possibly being TRDD3 (5 bases). The germline V gene has CDR1 GEAIGNYY and CDR2 EKD. V gave up 3 bases and J gave up 1 base, with 8 bases separating them. This CDR3 spans 13 amino acids. CDR3 nucleotide sequence: TGTGCCTGTGACGAGCTGGGCACCGATAAACTCATCTTT. Translating gives CACDELGTDKLIF.

A remark on this clone: A far bigger clonotype differs at one base, so this is likely a read error. The CDR3 region has the DNA TGTGCTCCAAAGACCAATAAACTCATCTTT. Translating gives CAPKTNKLIF. The J gene is TRDJ1, the V gene TRDV1; D is unresolved. The germline V gene has CDR1 TSWWSYY and CDR2 QGS. The CDR3 is 10 residues long. V lost 10 bases and J 6 bases, leaving 9 bases between the germline ends.

There is no J gene call, but TRDV1 is given as the V gene; the listed D gene, TRDD3, was not tested against the DNA. Germline V gene data show CDR1 as TSWWSYY and CDR2 as QGS. The CDR3 has 22 amino acids. In nucleotides, the CDR3 is TGTGCTCTTGGCGAACTTCATAATCCGGCTGGGGGATACGATGGGTACACCGATAAACTCACCTTT. Its translation is CALGELHNPAGGYDGYTDKLTF.

In its sample, this clone ranks as medium-sized. This rearrangement joins TRDV2 to TRDJ1, with 8 bases fitting TRDD3. The length of the CDR3 is 18 residues. Germline V CDR1 and CDR2: GEAIGNYY, EKD. Trimming removed 3 bases from V and 0 bases from J; junction bases left unmatched: 14. The CDR3 here is CACDPVLGVDRYTDKLIF. The CDR3 coding sequence is TGTGCCTGTGACCCAGTACTGGGGGTGGATAGGTACACCGATAAACTCATCTTT.

This clone ranks as medium-sized. This chain joins TRDV2 and TRDJ1, with TRDD3 matching over 7 bases. With 1 base clipped from V and 5 bases from J, the junction kept 18 bases outside the gene matches. The germline gives CDR1 GEAIGNYY, CDR2 EKD. This CDR3 has 18 residues. The CDR3 spells CACDTVPNAWGQFDKLIF. CDR3 coding DNA: TGTGCCTGTGACACGGTTCCAAACGCCTGGGGGCAATTTGATAAACTCATCTTT.

Sample share makes this clone medium-sized. V usage is TRDV2 and J usage is TRDJ3, with 10 bases identical to TRDD3. The V segment lost 2 bases and the J segment 0 bases; nucleotides outside the gene matches: 9. Germline V lookup: CDR1 GEAIGNYY, CDR2 EKD. The CDR3 has 20 amino acids. This CDR3 is CACDRIGGIRRSWDTRQMFF. The CDR3 DNA sequence: TGTGCCTGTGACAGAATAGGGGGGATACGCCGCTCCTGGGACACCCGACAGATGTTTTTC.

Concerning this clone: This could be a read error, since a much larger clone is one nucleotide away. V and J are TRDV1 and TRDJ1; 8 bases are a match to TRDD3. The J gene is not listed in TCRdb, so it was assigned here from a DNA match to germline. The germline V gene has CDR1 TSWWSYY and CDR2 QGS. The CDR3 covers 23 residues. The ends lost 4 bases at V and 4 bases at J; junction bases unmatched: 32. For the CDR3, the DNA is TGTGCTCTTGGGGTCCCTCGTGGGATACGTCGATGGGGTCCGGGTGGTCACATCGATAAACTCATCTTT. The encoded protein is CALGVPRGIRRWGPGGHIDKLIF.

This clone is labeled large. This CDR3 is also generated by other DNA sequences in the sample. CDR3 in amino acids: CACVHIPRREYTDKLIF. CDR3 coding DNA: TGTGCCTGTGTCCACATCCCCCGCCGAGAGTACACCGATAAACTCATCTTT. This chain links TRDV2 with TRDJ1; D remains unclear. The V gene's germline CDR1 is GEAIGNYY and CDR2 EKD. The CDR3 consists of 17 residues. V shed 5 bases and J shed 0 bases, with 21 bases lying between them.

This clone has more than one count but fewer than ten. For this DNA, TCRdb reports the protein of a much larger clone, which diverges at residue 7, most likely from a read error; the protein presented here is translated directly from the DNA. The gene calls are TRDV2 and TRDJ2, with D possibly being TRDD3 (5 bases). The J call is uncertain, as TRDJ1 better fits the DNA end. CDR1 and CDR2 from the germline V gene are GEAIGNYY and EKD. This CDR3 spans 15 amino acids. The CDR3: CACDTVVGTRDKLIF. CDR3 in DNA: TGTGCCTGTGACACCGTCGTGGGGACTCGGGATAAACTCATCTTT.

The DNA for the CDR3 is TGTGCCTGTGACACCGTGACCAACACTGGGGGATATGATATGGGCTCCGTCACCGATAAACTCATCTTT. Translating gives CACDTVTNTGGYDMGSVTDKLIF. The J gene corresponds to TRDJ1; a V gene call is absent; the DNA was not used to check the table's D call, TRDD3. The length of the CDR3 is 23 residues.

Worth noting for this clone: Possible read error: a much larger clone is one base away. Other DNA sequences in this sample translate to the same CDR3. This chain connects TRDV2 to TRDJ1; 11 bases map to TRDD3. The CDR3 is 17 residues long. Germline CDR1 GEAIGNYY, CDR2 EKD. CDR3: CACDDVLGDTDTDKLIF. CDR3 nucleotide sequence: TGTGCCTGTGACGACGTTCTGGGGGATACTGACACCGATAAACTCATCTTC.